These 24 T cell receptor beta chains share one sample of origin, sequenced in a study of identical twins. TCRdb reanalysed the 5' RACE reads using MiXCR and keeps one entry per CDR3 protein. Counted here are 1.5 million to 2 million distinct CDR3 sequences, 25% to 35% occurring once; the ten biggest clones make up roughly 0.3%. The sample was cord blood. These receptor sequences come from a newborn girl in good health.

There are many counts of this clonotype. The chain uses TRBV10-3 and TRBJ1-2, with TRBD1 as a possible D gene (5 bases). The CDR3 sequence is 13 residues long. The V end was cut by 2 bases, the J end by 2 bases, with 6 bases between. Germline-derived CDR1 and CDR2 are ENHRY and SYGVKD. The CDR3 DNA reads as TGTGCCATCAGTGAGCGGACAAACTATGGCTACACCTTC. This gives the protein CAISERTNYGYTF.

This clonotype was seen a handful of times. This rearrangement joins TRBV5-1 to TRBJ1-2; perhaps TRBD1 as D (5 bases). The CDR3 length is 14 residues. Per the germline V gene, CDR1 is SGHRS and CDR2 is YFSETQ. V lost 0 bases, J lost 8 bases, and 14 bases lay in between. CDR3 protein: CASSLDSRGGGYTF. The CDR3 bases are TGCGCCAGCAGCTTGGATAGTAGGGGCGGAGGCTACACCTTC.

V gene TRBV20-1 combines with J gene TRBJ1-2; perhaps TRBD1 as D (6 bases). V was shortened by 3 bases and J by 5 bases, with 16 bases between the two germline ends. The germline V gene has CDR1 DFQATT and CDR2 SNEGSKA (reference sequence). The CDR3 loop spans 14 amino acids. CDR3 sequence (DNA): TGCAGTGCTAGGCCTTCCAGGGGAGGTTATGGCTACACCTTC. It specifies CSARPSRGGYGYTF.

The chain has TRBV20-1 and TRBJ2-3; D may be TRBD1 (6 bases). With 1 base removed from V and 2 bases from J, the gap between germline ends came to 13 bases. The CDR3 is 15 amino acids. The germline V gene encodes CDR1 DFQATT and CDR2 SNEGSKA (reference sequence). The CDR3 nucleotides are TGCAGTGCTAGAGGAGAGACAGGCCCCACAGATACGCAGTATTTT. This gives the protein CSARGETGPTDTQYF.

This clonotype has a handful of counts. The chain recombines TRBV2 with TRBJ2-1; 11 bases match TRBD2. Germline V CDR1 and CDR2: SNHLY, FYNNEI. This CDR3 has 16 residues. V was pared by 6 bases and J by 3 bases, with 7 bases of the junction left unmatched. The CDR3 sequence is CASSAPTSGGYNEQFF. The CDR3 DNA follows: TGTGCCAGCAGCGCCCCTACTAGCGGGGGCTACAATGAGCAGTTCTTC.

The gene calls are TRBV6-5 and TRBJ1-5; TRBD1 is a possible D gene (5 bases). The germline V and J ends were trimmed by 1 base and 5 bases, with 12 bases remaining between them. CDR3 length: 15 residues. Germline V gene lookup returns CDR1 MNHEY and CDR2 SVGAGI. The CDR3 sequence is CASSYYPRGDQPQHF. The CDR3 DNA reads TGTGCCAGCAGTTACTACCCTAGGGGTGATCAGCCCCAGCATTTT.

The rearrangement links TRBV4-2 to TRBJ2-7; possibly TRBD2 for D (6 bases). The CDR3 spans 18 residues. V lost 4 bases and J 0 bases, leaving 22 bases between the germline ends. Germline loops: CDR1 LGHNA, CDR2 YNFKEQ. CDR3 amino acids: CASSPNKIAEFSSYEQYF. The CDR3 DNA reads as TGTGCCAGCAGCCCAAATAAAATAGCGGAATTTAGCTCCTACGAGCAGTACTTC.

CDR3 in DNA: TGTGCCAGCAGTGCCGATGGGGGCTCCTACAATGAGCAGTACTTC. Its translation is CASSADGGSYNEQYF. The gene calls are TRBV12-3 or TRBV12-4 and TRBJ2-7; perhaps TRBD1 as D (6 bases). The CDR3 is 15 amino acids. V lost 5 bases, J lost 7 bases, and 21 bases lay in between.

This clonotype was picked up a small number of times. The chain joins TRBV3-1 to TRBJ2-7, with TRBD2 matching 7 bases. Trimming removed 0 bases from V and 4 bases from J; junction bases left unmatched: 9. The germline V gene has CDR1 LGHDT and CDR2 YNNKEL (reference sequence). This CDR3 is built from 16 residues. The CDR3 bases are TGTGCCAGCAGCCAAGATCCCGCTAGCGGATGGTACGAGCAGTACTTC. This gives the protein CASSQDPASGWYEQYF.

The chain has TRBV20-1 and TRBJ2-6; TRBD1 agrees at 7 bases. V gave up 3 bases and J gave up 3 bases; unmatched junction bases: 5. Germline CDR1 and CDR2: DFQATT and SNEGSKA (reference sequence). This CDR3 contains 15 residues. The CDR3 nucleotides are TGCAGTGCTAGGGGGACAGAAAATGGGGCCAACGTCCTGACTTTC. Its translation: CSARGTENGANVLTF.

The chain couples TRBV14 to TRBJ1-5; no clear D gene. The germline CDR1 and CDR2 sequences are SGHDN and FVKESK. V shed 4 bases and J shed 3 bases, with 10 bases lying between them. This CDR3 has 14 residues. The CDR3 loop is CASSPPGYNQPQHF. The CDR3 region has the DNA TGTGCCAGCAGCCCTCCGGGCTACAATCAGCCCCAGCATTTT.

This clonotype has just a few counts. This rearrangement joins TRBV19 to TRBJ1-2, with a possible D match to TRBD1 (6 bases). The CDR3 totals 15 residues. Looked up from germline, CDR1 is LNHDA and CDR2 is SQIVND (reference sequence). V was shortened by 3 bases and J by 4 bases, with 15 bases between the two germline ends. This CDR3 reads CASSIGRQAIYGYTF. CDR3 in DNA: TGTGCCAGTAGTATTGGGCGACAGGCGATCTATGGCTACACCTTC.

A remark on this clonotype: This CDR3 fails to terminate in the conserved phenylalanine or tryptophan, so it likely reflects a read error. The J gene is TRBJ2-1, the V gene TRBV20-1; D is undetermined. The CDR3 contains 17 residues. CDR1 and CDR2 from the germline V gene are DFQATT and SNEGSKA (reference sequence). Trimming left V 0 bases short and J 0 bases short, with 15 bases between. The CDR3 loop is CSARDYPGLSSYNEQFL. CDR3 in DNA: TGCAGTGCTAGAGATTATCCAGGCCTGAGCTCCTACAATGAGCAGTTCTTA.

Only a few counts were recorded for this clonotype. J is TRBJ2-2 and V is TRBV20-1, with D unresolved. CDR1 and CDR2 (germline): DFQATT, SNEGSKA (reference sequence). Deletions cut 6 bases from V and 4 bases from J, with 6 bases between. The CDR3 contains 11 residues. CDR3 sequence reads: CSAGLTGELFF. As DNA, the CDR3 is TGCAGTGCCGGGCTCACCGGGGAGCTGTTTTTT.

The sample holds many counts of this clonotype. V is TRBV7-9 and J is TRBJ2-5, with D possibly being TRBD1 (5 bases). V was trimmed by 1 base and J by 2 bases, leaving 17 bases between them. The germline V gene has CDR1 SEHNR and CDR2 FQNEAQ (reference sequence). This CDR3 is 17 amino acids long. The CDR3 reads CASSLVSRQGIQETQYF. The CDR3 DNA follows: TGTGCCAGCAGCTTAGTATCTCGGCAGGGTATTCAAGAGACCCAGTACTTC.

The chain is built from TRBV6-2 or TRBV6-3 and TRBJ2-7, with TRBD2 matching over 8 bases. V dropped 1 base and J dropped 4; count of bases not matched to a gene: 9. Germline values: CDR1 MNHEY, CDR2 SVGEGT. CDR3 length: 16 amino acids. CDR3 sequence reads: CASSYWQSGSRYEQYF. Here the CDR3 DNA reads TGTGCCAGCAGTTACTGGCAGAGCGGGAGTAGGTACGAGCAGTACTTC.

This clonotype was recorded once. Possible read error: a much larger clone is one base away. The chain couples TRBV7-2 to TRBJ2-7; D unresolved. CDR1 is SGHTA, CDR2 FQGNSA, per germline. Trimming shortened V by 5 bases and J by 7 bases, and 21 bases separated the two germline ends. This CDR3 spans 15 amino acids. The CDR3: CASSRLRSSYNEQYF. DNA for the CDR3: TGTGCCAGCAGCCGCCTGAGGAGCTCCTACAATGAGCAGTACTTC.

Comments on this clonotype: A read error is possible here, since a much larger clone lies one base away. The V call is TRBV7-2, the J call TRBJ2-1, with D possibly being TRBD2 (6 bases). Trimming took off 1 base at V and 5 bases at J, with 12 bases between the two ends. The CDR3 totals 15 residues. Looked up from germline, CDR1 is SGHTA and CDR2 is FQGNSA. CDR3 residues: CASSLVATRNNEQFF. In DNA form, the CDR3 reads TGTGCCAGCAGCTTAGTGGCGACTAGAAACAATGAGCAGTTCTTC.

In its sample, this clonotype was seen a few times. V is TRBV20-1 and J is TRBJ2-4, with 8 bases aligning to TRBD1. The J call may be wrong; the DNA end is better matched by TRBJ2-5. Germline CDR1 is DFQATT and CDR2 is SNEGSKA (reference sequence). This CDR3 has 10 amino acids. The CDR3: CSWTGETQYF. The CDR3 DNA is TGCAGTTGGACAGGGGAGACCCAGTACTTC.

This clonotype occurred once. As DNA, the CDR3 is TGTGCCAGCAACGAGGGAAATACTGAAGCTTTCTTT. Its protein is CASNEGNTEAFF. The chain combines TRBV2 with TRBJ1-1; D is undetermined. The germline V and J ends were trimmed by 7 bases and 5 bases, with 11 bases remaining between them. This CDR3 is 12 amino acids long. Looked up from germline, CDR1 is SNHLY and CDR2 is FYNNEI. The whole variable domain, filled in from reference TRBV2 and TRBJ1-1, reads EPEVTQTPSHQVTQMGQEVILRCVPISNHLYFYWYRQILGQKVEFLVSFYNNEISEKSEIFDDQFSVERPDGSNFTLKIRSTKLEDSAMYFCASNEGNTEAFFGQGTRLTVV.

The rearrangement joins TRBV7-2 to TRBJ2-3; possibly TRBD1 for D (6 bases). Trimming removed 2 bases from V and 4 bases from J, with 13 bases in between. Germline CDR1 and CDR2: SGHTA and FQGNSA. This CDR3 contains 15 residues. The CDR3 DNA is TGTGCCAGCAGCTTACGGGGCAGGGGAGCAGATACGCAGTATTTT. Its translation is CASSLRGRGADTQYF.

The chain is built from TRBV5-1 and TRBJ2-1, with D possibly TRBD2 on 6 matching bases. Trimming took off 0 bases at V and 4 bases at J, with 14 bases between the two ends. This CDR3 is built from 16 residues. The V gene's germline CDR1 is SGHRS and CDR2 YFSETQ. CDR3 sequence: CASSLGLVGPYNEQFF. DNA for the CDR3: TGCGCCAGCAGCTTGGGACTAGTGGGCCCATACAATGAGCAGTTCTTC. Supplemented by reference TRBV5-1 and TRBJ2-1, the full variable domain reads KAGVTQTPRYLIKTRGQQVTLSCSPISGHRSVSWYQQTPGQGLQFLFEYFSETQRNKGNFPGRFSGRQFSNSRSEMNVSTLELGDSALYLCASSLGLVGPYNEQFFGPGTRLTVL.

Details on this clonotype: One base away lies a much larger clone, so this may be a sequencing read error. The CDR3 nucleotides are TGTGTCATCCGGGACTATGGCTACACCTTC. Amino acid sequence: CVIRDYGYTF. The rearrangement uses TRBV10-3 and TRBJ1-2; D remains ambiguous. Germline V gene lookup returns CDR1 ENHRY and CDR2 SYGVKD. CDR3 length equals 10 residues.

CDR3 loop: CASRAGTSLDSPLHF. CDR3 DNA: TGTGCCAGCAGGGCCGGGACCTCCTTGGATTCACCCCTCCACTTT. The chain employs TRBV2 and TRBJ1-6; D possibly corresponds to TRBD1 (5 bases). This CDR3 has 15 amino acids. CDR1 is SNHLY, CDR2 FYNNEI, per germline. Deletions cut 6 bases from V and 8 bases from J, with 17 bases between.